The source of this T cell receptor (beta chain) is a study of T cell changes during pregnancy in multiple sclerosis. Assay: immunoSEQ multiplex PCR; the TCRdb copy retains only in-frame clones and omits some. The sample includes around 36,000 clones, more than 85% seen only once; the top ten take under 15%. This CDR3 has 13 residues. The V end lost 3 bases, the J end lost 4 bases, and 9 bases lay between the germline ends. Germline V gene data show CDR1 as SEHNR and CDR2 as FQNEAQ (reference sequence). The sample here was CD8+ T cells from peripheral blood mononuclear cells, taken in the first trimester of pregnancy. This receptor was taken from a female donor with multiple sclerosis, enrolled in a pregnancy study. The chain uses TRBV7-9 and TRBJ2-5; D gene ambiguous. This CDR3 is CASSFSQTETQYF. The CDR3 bases are TGTGCCAGCAGCTTTTCACAGACAGAGACCCAGTACTTC.